The 21 T cell receptor beta chains reported below all come from one sample, sequenced in a study of blood T cell repertoires in COVID-19. Some clones are missing from TCRdb's copy, which holds only in-frame ones; the method was immunoSEQ multiplex PCR. The data contain about 360,000 clones, around 80% of them singletons. The sample was peripheral blood. These receptors all come from a young man with active or convalescent COVID-19.

The CDR3 DNA sequence: TGTGCCAGCAGCCTGCGCAGGGAAGGCTCCTACGAGCAGTACTTC. As protein: CASSLRREGSYEQYF. This chain connects TRBV3-1 (or the pseudogene TRBV3-2) to TRBJ2-7, with D possibly TRBD1 on 5 matching bases. Trimming removed 4 bases at V and 0 bases at J, with 13 bases between. Per germline, CDR1 LGHDT and CDR2 YNNKEL (reference sequence). The CDR3 spans 15 residues.

The rearrangement links TRBV19 to TRBJ1-2, with 9 bases that match TRBD1. The CDR3 length is 13 residues. Germline assignment: CDR1 LNHDA and CDR2 SQIVND (reference sequence). V trimming: 5 bases; J trimming: 8 bases; junction bases outside the gene matches: 6. The CDR3 DNA reads as TGTGCCAGTAGTCAAACAGGGGGCCAGGGCTACACCTTC. Protein product: CASSQTGGQGYTF.

V usage is TRBV9 and J usage is TRBJ2-2; 7 bases match TRBD2. V shed 3 bases and J 7 bases; nucleotides not matched to a gene: 15. Germline loops: CDR1 SGDLS, CDR2 YYNGEE. This CDR3 is 17 amino acids long. The CDR3 coding sequence is TGTGCCAGCAGCGCCTATCCGGGACTAAGGAAAAGCGGGGAGCTGTTTTTT. Its protein is CASSAYPGLRKSGELFF.

V usage is TRBV6-5 and J usage is TRBJ1-6, with TRBD1 as a possible D gene (5 bases). V was shortened by 5 bases and J by 0 bases, with 8 bases between the two germline ends. From germline, CDR1 is MNHEY and CDR2 SVGAGI. CDR3 size: 15 residues. CDR3 loop: CASSRRDSYNSPLHF. DNA for the CDR3: TGTGCCAGCAGTCGCAGGGACTCCTATAATTCACCCCTCCACTTT.

This sequence joins TRBV2 and TRBJ1-5, with D possibly matching TRBD1 (5 bases). The V end lost 1 base, the J end lost 1 base, and 14 bases lay between the germline ends. This CDR3 is built from 17 residues. The germline V gene encodes CDR1 SNHLY and CDR2 FYNNEI. CDR3 protein: CASSEGGWGWSNQPQHF. CDR3 in DNA: TGTGCCAGCAGTGAAGGGGGCTGGGGCTGGAGCAATCAGCCCCAGCATTTT. The variable domain in full, completed from reference TRBV2 and TRBJ1-5, reads EPEVTQTPSHQVTQMGQEVILRCVPISNHLYFYWYRQILGQKVEFLVSFYNNEISEKSEIFDDQFSVERPDGSNFTLKIRSTKLEDSAMYFCASSEGGWGWSNQPQHFGDGTRLSIL.

The chain couples TRBV3-1 (or the pseudogene TRBV3-2) to TRBJ2-1; TRBD2 matches 9 bases. After removal of 4 bases from V and 4 bases from J, the junction contained 8 bases not matched to a gene. The CDR3 is made up of 16 amino acids. Germline CDR1 and CDR2: LGHDT and YNNKEL (reference sequence). CDR3 protein: CASSPRFAGGYNEQFF. The DNA for the CDR3 is TGTGCCAGCAGCCCGAGATTTGCGGGGGGGTACAATGAGCAGTTCTTC.

J is TRBJ1-5 and V is TRBV19; D may be TRBD1 (5 bases). V lost 3 bases and J lost 6, with 15 bases in between. Germline V gene sequence: CDR1 LNHDA, CDR2 SQIVND (reference sequence). This CDR3 has 15 amino acids. CDR3 in amino acids: CASSIGGAWGQPQHF. Written as DNA, the CDR3 is TGTGCCAGTAGTATTGGCGGGGCGTGGGGTCAGCCCCAGCATTTT.

This clone came up once. The CDR3 sequence: CASSRSLRGPYEQYF. As DNA, the CDR3 is TGCGCCAGCAGCCGATCCCTCCGAGGGCCCTACGAGCAGTACTTC. The V and J genes are TRBV4-3 and TRBJ2-7, with TRBD2 as a possible D gene (5 bases). Trimming removed 4 bases at V and 2 bases at J, with 15 bases between. Germline CDR1 LGHNA, CDR2 YSLEER. The CDR3 consists of 15 residues.

This rearrangement joins TRBV18 to TRBJ2-1; 9 nucleotides match TRBD1. Per germline, CDR1 KGHSH and CDR2 LQKENI. Unmatched junction bases numbered 3, after V lost 4 bases and J lost 5 bases. The CDR3 contains 14 residues. CDR3 sequence (DNA): TGTGCCAGCTCACGAAGACAGGGGGACAATGAGCAGTTCTTC. Translated: CASSRRQGDNEQFF.

This chain joins TRBV19 and TRBJ1-2; D is perhaps TRBD1 (5 bases). The CDR3 length is 13 residues. V was trimmed by 4 bases and J by 6 bases, leaving 12 bases between them. CDR1 LNHDA and CDR2 SQIVND come from the germline V gene (reference sequence). The CDR3 DNA follows: TGTGCCAGTAGTACACAGGCTACTCATGGCTACACCTTC. It codes for CASSTQATHGYTF.

The chain links TRBV7-9 to TRBJ2-2, with 9 bases matching TRBD1. CDR1 and CDR2 (germline): SEHNR, FQNEAQ (reference sequence). The CDR3 length is 14 residues. V gave up 5 bases and J gave up 9 bases; unmatched junction bases: 7. The CDR3 loop reads CASSPVGQGRELFF. In DNA, the CDR3 is TGTGCCAGCAGCCCCGTGGGACAGGGAAGGGAGCTGTTTTTT.

V is TRBV7-2 and J is TRBJ2-2, with 9 positions matching TRBD1. The CDR3 has 17 amino acids. The V gene end was trimmed by 4 bases and the J gene end by 6 bases; junction bases not matched to a gene: 12. CDR1 and CDR2 from the germline V gene are SGHTA and FQGNSA. In nucleotides, the CDR3 is TGTGCCAGCAGCTCCCGGGGGACAGGGAGTATATCCGGGGAGCTGTTTTTT. Translating gives CASSSRGTGSISGELFF.

The J gene is TRBJ1-6, the V gene TRBV21-1. TRBV21-1 is noted as a pseudogene. The length of the CDR3 is 10 residues. The CDR3 bases are TGTGCCAGCAGTAGTTCACCCCTCCACTTT. Translating gives CASSSSPLHF.

Only one count was recorded for this clone. V gene TRBV13 combines with J gene TRBJ2-3; 8 bases map to TRBD2. CDR1 and CDR2 from the germline V gene are PRHDT and FYEKMQ (reference sequence). J was trimmed by 6 bases and V by 0 bases; bases with no gene match: 2. The CDR3 has 14 residues. The CDR3: CASSLGPSGDTQYF. The CDR3 coding sequence is TGTGCCAGCAGCTTAGGCCCTAGCGGGGATACGCAGTATTTT.

This clone has more than one count but fewer than ten. The chain joins TRBV5-1 to TRBJ2-7; D might be TRBD1 (6 bases). This CDR3 spans 14 amino acids. CDR1 is SGHRS and CDR2 is YFSETQ in the germline V gene. V lost 0 bases, J lost 2 bases, and 9 bases lay in between. CDR3 in DNA: TGCGCCAGCAGCTTGGGACAGGTTGCCTACGAGCAGTACTTC. Its protein is CASSLGQVAYEQYF.

V is TRBV2 and J is TRBJ1-1, with unresolved D. Germline values: CDR1 SNHLY, CDR2 FYNNEI. Between the trimmed V and J ends, which lost 6 bases and 1 base, there was a span of 9 bases. There are 13 residues in the CDR3. The CDR3 loop reads CASRADSNTEAFF. The CDR3 bases are TGTGCCAGCAGGGCGGACTCGAACACTGAAGCTTTCTTT.

The chain combines TRBV10-2 with TRBJ1-4; no clear D gene. This CDR3 comprises 15 residues. Germline CDR1 is WSHSY and CDR2 is SAAADI. Deletions cut 0 bases from V and 0 bases from J, with 5 bases between. In DNA form, the CDR3 reads TGCGCCAGCAGTGAGTCCACTGCAACTAATGAAAAACTGTTTTTT. This sequence encodes CASSESTATNEKLFF.

Concerning this clone: Other DNA variants within this sample encode the same CDR3. The chain has TRBV18 and TRBJ1-3; weak D call: TRBD1 (6 bases). The length of the CDR3 is 16 residues. Germline CDR1 reads KGHSH; CDR2 reads LQKENI. Trimming took 3 bases from V and 0 from J, leaving 12 bases between them. CDR3 DNA sequence: TGTGCCAGCTCACCGAGGGACACGAGCTCTGGAAACACCATATATTTT. Amino acids: CASSPRDTSSGNTIYF.

The count of this clone is one. The V call is TRBV30, the J call TRBJ1-2, with D perhaps matching TRBD1 (6 bases). Trimming stripped 4 bases from V and 1 base from J, with 22 bases between. The CDR3 is 17 amino acids. Germline V gene sequence: CDR1 GTSNPN, CDR2 SVGIG (reference sequence). In nucleotides, the CDR3 is TGTGCCTGGACGCCCCAGGACAGCGCTACTTTTAACTATGGCTACACCTTC. Translation gives CAWTPQDSATFNYGYTF. The full variable domain, in which reference TRBV30 and TRBJ1-2 provide the parts outside the CDR3, is SQTIHQWPATLVQPVGSPLSLECTVEGTSNPNLYWYRQAAGRGLQLLFYSVGIGQISSEVPQNLSASRPQDRQFILSSKKLLLSDSGFYLCAWTPQDSATFNYGYTFGSGTRLTVV.

This rearrangement joins TRBV12-3 or TRBV12-4 to TRBJ2-5, with a possible D match to TRBD2 (7 bases). The CDR3 length is 13 residues. Trimming shortened V by 3 bases and J by 7 bases, and 12 bases separated the two germline ends. The CDR3 DNA follows: TGTGCCAGCAGTTTTGGGGGGGCCGGGACCCAGTACTTC. Translated: CASSFGGAGTQYF.

As for this clone: The junction shows a germline mismatch at one end, possibly a read error. The rearrangement links TRBV6-2 or TRBV6-3 to TRBJ2-3; D is uncertain. The CDR3 extends over 13 amino acids. Germline V gives CDR1 MNHEY, CDR2 SVGEGT. The CDR3 region is CASSYPLLGSVQF. Written as DNA, the CDR3 is TGTGCCAGCAGTTACCCTCTTCTAGGATCGGTCCAATTT.